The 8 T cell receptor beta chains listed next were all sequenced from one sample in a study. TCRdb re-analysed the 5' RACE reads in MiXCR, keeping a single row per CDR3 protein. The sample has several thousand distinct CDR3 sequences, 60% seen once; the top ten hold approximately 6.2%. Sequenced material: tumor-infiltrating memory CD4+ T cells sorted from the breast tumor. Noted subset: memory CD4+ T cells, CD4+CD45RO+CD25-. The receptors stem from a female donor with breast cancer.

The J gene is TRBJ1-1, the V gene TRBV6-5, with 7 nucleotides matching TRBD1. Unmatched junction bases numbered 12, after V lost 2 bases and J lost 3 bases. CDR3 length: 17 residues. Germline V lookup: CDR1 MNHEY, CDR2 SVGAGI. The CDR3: CASSYGSGGFSHTEAFF. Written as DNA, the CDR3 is TGTGCCAGCAGTTACGGCTCAGGGGGTTTTTCTCACACTGAAGCTTTCTTT.

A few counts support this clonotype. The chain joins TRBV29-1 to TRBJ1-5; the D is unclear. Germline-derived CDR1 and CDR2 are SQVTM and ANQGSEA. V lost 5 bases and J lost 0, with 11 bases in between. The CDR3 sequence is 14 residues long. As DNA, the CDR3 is TGCAGCGTTTCAGACGGGATTAGCAATCAGCCCCAGCATTTT. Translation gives CSVSDGISNQPQHF.

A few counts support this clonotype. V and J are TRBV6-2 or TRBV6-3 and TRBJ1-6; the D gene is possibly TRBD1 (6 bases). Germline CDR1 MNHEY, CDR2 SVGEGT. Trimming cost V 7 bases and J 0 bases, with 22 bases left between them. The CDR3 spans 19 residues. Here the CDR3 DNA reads TGTGCCAGCACACACAACCGACAGGTCGGAAGCTCCTATAATTCACCCCTCCACTTT. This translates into CASTHNRQVGSSYNSPLHF.

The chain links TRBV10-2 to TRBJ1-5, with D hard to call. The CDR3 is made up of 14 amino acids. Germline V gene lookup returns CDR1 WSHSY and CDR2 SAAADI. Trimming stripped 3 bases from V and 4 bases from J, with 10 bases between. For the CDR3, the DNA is TGCGCCAGCAGTGAAAGGGCAGAGAATCAGCCCCAGCATTTT. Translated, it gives CASSERAENQPQHF.

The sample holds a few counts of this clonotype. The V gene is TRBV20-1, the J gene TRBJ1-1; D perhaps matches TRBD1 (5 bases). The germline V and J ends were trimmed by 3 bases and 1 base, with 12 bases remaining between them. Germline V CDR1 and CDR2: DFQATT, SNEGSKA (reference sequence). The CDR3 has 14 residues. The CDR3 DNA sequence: TGCAGTGCTAGGAGGGGAGGCGGGAACACTGAAGCTTTCTTT. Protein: CSARRGGGNTEAFF.

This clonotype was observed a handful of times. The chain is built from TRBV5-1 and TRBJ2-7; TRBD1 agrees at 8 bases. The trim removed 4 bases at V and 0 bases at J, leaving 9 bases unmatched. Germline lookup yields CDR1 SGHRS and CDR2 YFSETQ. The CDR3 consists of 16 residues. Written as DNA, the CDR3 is TGCGCCAGCAGCCAACAGCGGACAGGGCTCTCCTACGAGCAGTACTTC. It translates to CASSQQRTGLSYEQYF.

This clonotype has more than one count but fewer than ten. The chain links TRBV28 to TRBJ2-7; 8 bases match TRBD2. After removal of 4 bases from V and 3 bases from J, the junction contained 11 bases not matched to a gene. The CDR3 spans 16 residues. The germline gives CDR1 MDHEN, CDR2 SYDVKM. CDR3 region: CASSSSGRGAIYEQYF. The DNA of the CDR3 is TGTGCCAGCAGTTCCTCCGGGCGGGGGGCGATCTACGAGCAGTACTTC.

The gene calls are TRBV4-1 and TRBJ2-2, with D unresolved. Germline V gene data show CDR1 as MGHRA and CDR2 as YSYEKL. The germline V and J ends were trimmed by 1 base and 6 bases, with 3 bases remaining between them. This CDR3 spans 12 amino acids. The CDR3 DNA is TGCGCCAGCAGCCAAGGTCCCGGGGAGCTGTTTTTT. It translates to CASSQGPGELFF.